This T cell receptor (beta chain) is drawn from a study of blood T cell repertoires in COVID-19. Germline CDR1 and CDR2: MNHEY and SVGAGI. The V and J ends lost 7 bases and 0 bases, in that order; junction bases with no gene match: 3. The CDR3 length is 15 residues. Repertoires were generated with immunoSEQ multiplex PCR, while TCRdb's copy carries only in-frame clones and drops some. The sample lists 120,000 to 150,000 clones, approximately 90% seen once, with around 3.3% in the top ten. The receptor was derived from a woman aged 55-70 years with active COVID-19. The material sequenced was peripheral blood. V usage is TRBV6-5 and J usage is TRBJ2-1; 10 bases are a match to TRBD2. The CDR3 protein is CASKIAGGSYNEQFF. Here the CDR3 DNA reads TGTGCCAGCAAAATAGCGGGAGGCTCCTACAATGAGCAGTTCTTC.